Presented here are 6 T cell receptor beta chains from one specimen sequenced in a study of T cells in Graves' hyperthyroidism and ophthalmopathy. RNA transcripts gave rise to amplified TCR beta CDR3 regions. HTBI primers were used for first-round RT-PCR of the TCR CDR3. Each CDR3 protein gets one entry after TCRdb re-called the multiplex PCR reads with MiXCR. The sample holds under 750,000 distinct CDR3 sequences, roughly a sixth seen once. Material for sequencing was blood. All receptors come from a woman in her forties or fifties with Graves' hyperthyroidism that later progressed to Graves' ophthalmopathy.

V and J are TRBV5-1 and TRBJ2-7; D gene ambiguous. The CDR3 covers 14 residues. Trimming pared 0 bases from V and 0 bases from J, leaving 7 bases between. Germline values: CDR1 SGHRS, CDR2 YFSETQ. CDR3: CASSLGPYSYEQYF. For the CDR3, the DNA is TGCGCCAGCAGCTTGGGTCCCTACTCCTACGAGCAGTACTTC.

This clonotype was counted only a few times. The chain links TRBV9 to TRBJ1-2; tentatively, D is TRBD1 (6 bases). Between the trimmed V and J ends, which lost 4 bases and 10 bases, there was a span of 14 bases. The CDR3 is 12 residues long. Germline V CDR1 and CDR2: SGDLS, YYNGEE. This CDR3 is CASSPPRGAYTF. Written as DNA, the CDR3 is TGTGCCAGCAGCCCCCCCAGGGGAGCCTACACCTTC.

Notes on this clonotype: A much larger clone lies a single base off, so this may be a read error. The V and J genes are TRBV7-2 and TRBJ2-5, with 7 bases that match TRBD1. The CDR3 loop spans 14 amino acids. The V and J ends lost 9 bases and 7 bases, in that order; junction bases with no gene match: 14. Germline values: CDR1 SGHTA, CDR2 FQGNSA. The CDR3 region has the DNA TGTGCCAGAATCCCTATGTTAGGGGGCACGACCCAGTACTTC. This sequence encodes CARIPMLGGTTQYF.

This clonotype was counted many times. V gene TRBV30 combines with J gene TRBJ2-1; 7 nucleotides align to TRBD1. The V and J ends lost 0 bases and 7 bases, in that order; junction bases with no gene match: 9. In germline, CDR1 is GTSNPN, CDR2 SVGIG (reference sequence). The CDR3 totals 15 residues. CDR3 in amino acids: CAWSVGTAYSNEQFF. The CDR3 coding sequence is TGTGCCTGGAGTGTAGGGACAGCCTATTCAAATGAGCAGTTCTTC.

There are many counts of this clonotype. The chain is built from TRBV9 and TRBJ2-3; TRBD2 matches 8 bases. CDR1 and CDR2 from the germline V gene are SGDLS and YYNGEE. J lost 5 bases, V lost 4 bases, and 15 bases had no gene match. CDR3 length: 17 residues. CDR3 in amino acids: CASSPRRLAPLGDTQYF. The CDR3 coding sequence is TGTGCCAGCAGCCCGCGGAGACTAGCGCCGTTAGGAGATACGCAGTATTTT. Drawing the rest from reference TRBV9 and TRBJ2-3, the complete variable domain is DSGVTQTPKHLITATGQRVTLRCSPRSGDLSVYWYQQSLDQGLQFLIQYYNGEERAKGNILERFSAQQFPDLHSELNLSSLELGDSALYFCASSPRRLAPLGDTQYFGPGTRLTVL.

V and J are TRBV18 and TRBJ1-6; 7 bases agree with TRBD1. CDR3 length equals 15 residues. V was pared by 6 bases and J by 5 bases, with 7 bases of the junction left unmatched. Germline V gene data show CDR1 as KGHSH and CDR2 as LQKENI. In DNA form, the CDR3 reads TGTGCCAGCTCCATGGAGGGGGCGGATAATTCACCCCTCCACTTT. Amino acids: CASSMEGADNSPLHF.